This passage covers 7 T cell receptor beta chains from one sample sequenced in a study of shared clonotypes between healthy human individuals. Profiled with immunoSEQ multiplex PCR; TCRdb holds only in-frame clones, not every one. This sample has a few hundred thousand clones, with around 86% found just once. Sequencing was performed on memory CD8+ T cells sorted from blood. The subset denotes: CD45RO+ cells pooled with CCR7-negative TemRA cells. These receptors came from a man in his late teens or twenties in good health.

This clone was recorded at least ten times. The V gene is TRBV7-2, the J gene TRBJ2-1; D not certain. CDR3 length: 12 residues. V lost 5 bases to trimming and J lost 9 bases, with 11 bases between them. Germline CDR1 SGHTA, CDR2 FQGNSA. The CDR3 loop is CASSLPRSEQFF. As DNA, the CDR3 is TGTGCCAGCAGCCTTCCTAGGAGTGAGCAGTTCTTC.

The chain combines TRBV25-1 with TRBJ2-2; weak D call: TRBD1 (6 bases). V dropped 7 bases and J dropped 5 bases, with 14 bases sitting between them. The germline gives CDR1 MGHDK, CDR2 SYGVNS. This CDR3 comprises 14 residues. The DNA of the CDR3 is TGTGCCAGCACTGAGACAGGCTCTACCGGGGAGCTGTTTTTT. Its translation: CASTETGSTGELFF. Complete variable domain (other parts from reference TRBV25-1 and TRBJ2-2): EADIYQTPRYLVIGTGKKITLECSQTMGHDKMYWYQQDPGMELHLIHYSYGVNSTEKGDLSSESTVSRIRTEHFPLTLESARPSHTSQYLCASTETGSTGELFFGEGSRLTVL.

This rearrangement joins TRBV29-1 to TRBJ2-7; maybe TRBD1 (5 bases). The V end lost 2 bases, the J end lost 6 bases, and 14 bases lay between the germline ends. Germline CDR1 and CDR2: SQVTM and ANQGSEA. The CDR3 has 13 residues. CDR3 nucleotides: TGCAGCGTTGAAACAGGCTCCCCTTCCGAGCAGTACTTC. As protein: CSVETGSPSEQYF.

About this clone itself: A junction boundary mismatches the germline segment, possibly from a read error. In DNA form, the CDR3 reads TGCGCCAGCCACATACGGGGGAGTTTC. This encodes CASHIRGSF. The chain has TRBV10-1 and TRBJ1-2, with D possibly being TRBD1 (5 bases). The CDR3 has 9 amino acids. Looked up from germline, CDR1 is WNHNN and CDR2 is SYGVQD (reference sequence).

The chain carries TRBV27 and TRBJ1-2; D is unclear. Germline CDR1 MNHEY, CDR2 SMNVEV (reference sequence). The CDR3 sequence is 16 residues long. V lost 7 bases, J lost 8 bases, and 26 bases lay in between. The chain's CDR3 is CASTPNAGADLLGYTF. CDR3 nucleotide sequence: TGTGCCAGCACCCCTAACGCGGGTGCCGACTTATTGGGCTACACCTTC.

The chain recombines TRBV6-1 with TRBJ1-1; D remains unclear. The CDR3 has 14 amino acids. CDR1 and CDR2 from the germline V gene are MNHNS and SASEGT. Trimming left V 5 bases short and J 3 bases short, with 13 bases between. The CDR3 reads CASSPERRYTEAFF. The DNA for the CDR3 is TGTGCCAGCAGTCCAGAACGCAGGTACACTGAAGCTTTCTTT.

The rearrangement joins TRBV9 to TRBJ2-7; D not certain. The ends were cut back, 0 bases at V and 0 bases at J, with 7 bases in the middle. The CDR3 has 14 residues. Germline values: CDR1 SGDLS, CDR2 YYNGEE. The CDR3 nucleotides read TGTGCCAGCAGCGTAGAGTCCCCCTCCTACGAGCAGTACTTC. This encodes CASSVESPSYEQYF.